This entry features one TCR beta chain sequence. Its specificity is unknown. This entry is derived from a study of regulatory T cells in long-lasting Graves disease. Turning to the study itself: Patients with new Graves' disease had used antithyroid drugs below 3 months. General study results and limits: Persistent disease showed a preference for TRBV28, TRBJ1-2 and TRBJ2-5.

The time point: newly diagnosed GD, antithyroid drugs for less than 3 months. PBMC RNA served as the TCR library source. Investigators report Graves' disease was diagnosed under American Thyroid Association guidelines. Trimming left V 5 bases short and J 0 bases short, with 17 bases between. There are 18 residues in the CDR3. Germline V lookup: CDR1 MGHRA, CDR2 YSYEKL. The TCR beta library used iRepertoire HTBI primers with Arm-PCR amplification of CDR3. One entry per CDR3 protein results from TCRdb running MiXCR on the multiplex PCR reads. This table holds around 400,000 distinct CDR3 sequences, about 16% found once.

The genes are TRBV4-1 and TRBJ1-6; TRBD1 might be the D (6 bases). This sample comprised peripheral blood mononuclear cells (PBMCs), obtained at new diagnosis, from a patient treated with antithyroid drugs. The clonotype comes from a female donor with Graves disease. This CDR3 is CASSSRLRGSSYNSPLHF. CDR3 DNA sequence: TGCGCCAGCAGCTCGAGACTCAGGGGAAGCTCCTATAATTCACCCCTCCACTTT.